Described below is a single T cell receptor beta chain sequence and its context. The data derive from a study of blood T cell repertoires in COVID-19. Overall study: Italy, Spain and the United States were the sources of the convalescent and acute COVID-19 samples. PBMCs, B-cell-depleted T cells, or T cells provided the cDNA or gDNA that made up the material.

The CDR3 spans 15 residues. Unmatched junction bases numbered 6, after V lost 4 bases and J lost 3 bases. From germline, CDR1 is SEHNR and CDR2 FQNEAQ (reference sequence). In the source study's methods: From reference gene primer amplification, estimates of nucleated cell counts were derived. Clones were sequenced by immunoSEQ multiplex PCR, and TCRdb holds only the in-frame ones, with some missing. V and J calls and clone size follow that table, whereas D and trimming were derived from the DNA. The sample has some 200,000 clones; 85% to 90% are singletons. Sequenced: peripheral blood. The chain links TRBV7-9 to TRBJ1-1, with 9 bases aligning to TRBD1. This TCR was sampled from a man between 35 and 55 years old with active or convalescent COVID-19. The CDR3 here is CASSSQGAGDTEAFF. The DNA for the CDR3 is TGTGCCAGCAGCTCACAGGGGGCGGGGGACACTGAAGCTTTCTTT.